This record looks at one T cell receptor (beta chain) sequence and its context. The antigen is undetermined. This sample stems from a study of vaccination and CD4 T cells after COVID-19. The treatment here: approximately 9-day PBMC culture with coronavirus spike peptide pools or control peptides (ViraFEST assay). According to the study, CD4+ T cells from the unexposed donor were gathered ahead of the COVID-19 pandemic (2011-2018). With around 10 ug/ml peptide pools and roughly 10 IU/ml IL-2, PBMCs were cultured at fewer than 2.5 million per well. Cultured CD4+ T-cell DNA underwent Oncomine TCR Beta short-read sequencing. Cultures of CD4+ T cells served as the source for extracting genomic DNA. TCRdb fed the PCR reads into MiXCR, producing one record per CDR3 protein. The sample lists about 6,300 distinct CDR3 sequences, 33% occurring once. Study conclusions and caveats: There were relatively few convalescent patients studied, and there were no early post-infection timepoints.

Germline V CDR1 and CDR2: DFQATT, SNEGSKA (reference sequence). This CDR3 is 13 amino acids long. J gave up 3 bases and V 6 bases, and 8 bases lay outside the gene matches. The sequence was collected from a human donor in good health. This sequence joins TRBV20-1 and TRBJ2-7, with TRBD2 matching 7 bases. Source material: CD4+ T cells from blood, cultured in vitro. This CDR3 is CSAPPPGGYEQYF. CDR3 coding DNA: TGCAGTGCCCCACCACCGGGGGGCTACGAGCAGTACTTC.